The T cell receptor (beta chain) under discussion was sequenced for a study of blood T cell repertoires in COVID-19. Assay used: immunoSEQ multiplex PCR; TCRdb lists only in-frame clones, some missing. The sample lists roughly 250,000 clones, approximately 83% occurring once. This sequence originates from a woman aged 25 to 39 who had recovered from COVID-19. The source material was PBMCs or T cells enriched from blood (not recorded which).

CDR3 DNA: TGTGCCAGCGAGAGGAGGGCGGGAATCTTTGGCGAGCAGTTCTTC. Protein product: CASERRAGIFGEQFF. This chain links TRBV2 with TRBJ2-1; weak D call: TRBD2 (6 bases). The CDR3 loop spans 15 amino acids. CDR1 is SNHLY, CDR2 FYNNEI, per germline. The V end lost 8 bases, the J end lost 10 bases, and 24 bases lay between the germline ends.